The T cell receptor beta chain described here comes from a study of blood T cell repertoires in COVID-19. Study-level information: Material from acute and convalescent COVID-19 was sourced from the United States, Italy and Spain. The analysed material was cDNA or gDNA that came from T cells, B-cell-depleted T cells, or PBMCs.

CDR3 length: 16 amino acids. CDR1 and CDR2 from the germline V gene are MGHRA and YSYEKL. V trimming: 0 bases; J trimming: 7 bases; junction bases outside the gene matches: 7. As originally analysed: It was from reference gene primer amplification that nucleated cell counts were estimated. Assay: immunoSEQ multiplex PCR; the TCRdb copy retains only in-frame clones and omits some. The V and J calls and the clone size are those of that table, but D and trimming were determined from the DNA. Of tens of thousands of clones listed, 85% to 90% are singletons. The chain uses TRBV4-1 and TRBJ2-1; 9 nucleotides align to TRBD1. The TCR originated in a man between 60 and 70 years old with active COVID-19. Material for sequencing was peripheral blood. CDR3 DNA: TGCGCCAGCAGCCAAGACGACAGGGGGAGTTGGAATGAGCAGTTCTTC. Encoded protein: CASSQDDRGSWNEQFF.